One sample yielded the 5 T cell receptor beta chains listed below, sequenced in a study of early T cells in non-severe SARS-CoV-2 infection. TCRdb itself ran the 5' RACE reads through MiXCR, one entry per CDR3 protein. The sample gives around 50,000 distinct CDR3 sequences, more than 6.5% of which show up once; around 6.1% is in the top ten. The specimen was whole blood. The receptors derive from an adult who was a healthcare worker with PCR-confirmed SARS-CoV-2 infection or an uninfected control (not recorded which).

This clonotype was detected many times. The chain is built from TRBV15 and TRBJ1-1; possibly TRBD1 for D (6 bases). The CDR3 runs to 14 residues. With 3 bases removed from V and 1 base from J, the gap between germline ends came to 9 bases. Germline-derived CDR1 and CDR2 are LNHNV and YYDKDF (reference sequence). This CDR3 is CATSSEQGNTEAFF. CDR3 in DNA: TGTGCCACCAGCAGCGAACAGGGGAACACTGAAGCTTTCTTT.

This clonotype was counted a few times. The V gene is TRBV20-1, the J gene TRBJ1-2; weak D call: TRBD1 (6 bases). CDR3 length equals 13 residues. V dropped 6 bases and J dropped 4 bases, with 15 bases sitting between them. Germline-derived CDR1 and CDR2 are DFQATT and SNEGSKA (reference sequence). CDR3 DNA sequence: TGCAGTGCCCCCCGAGGACAGACCTATGGCTACACCTTC. Translated: CSAPRGQTYGYTF.

With respect to this clonotype: A much more abundant neighbour one base away suggests this may be a read error. The chain joins TRBV5-1 to TRBJ1-1; no clear D gene. The CDR3 contains 14 residues. The germline V gene encodes CDR1 SGHRS and CDR2 YFSETQ. V gave up 1 base and J gave up 4 bases, with 11 bases separating them. CDR3 nucleotide sequence: TGCGCCAGCAGCTTGCGCGGGGTTGTCACTGAAGCTTTCTTT. It yields the protein CASSLRGVVTEAFF.

This clonotype was found many times. The V call is TRBV3-1, the J call TRBJ1-1; D possibly corresponds to TRBD1 (5 bases). Germline loops: CDR1 LGHDT, CDR2 YNNKEL (reference sequence). Trimming left V 1 base short and J 0 bases short, with 15 bases between. This CDR3 comprises 17 residues. In nucleotides, the CDR3 is TGTGCCAGCAGCCAAGTGGGGGACTACTTGATGAACACTGAAGCTTTCTTT. This codes for CASSQVGDYLMNTEAFF.

The rearrangement links TRBV18 to TRBJ1-2; tentative D call: TRBD1 (5 bases). This CDR3 has 15 amino acids. Germline values: CDR1 KGHSH, CDR2 LQKENI. Trimming cost V 2 bases and J 4 bases, with 14 bases left between them. CDR3 region: CASSPGPLGPYGYTF. In DNA form, the CDR3 reads TGTGCCAGCTCACCAGGCCCTCTGGGGCCCTATGGCTACACCTTC.